This paragraph covers one T cell receptor (beta chain) sequence. The data were obtained in a study of control samples from healthy donors and cancer patients. The J segment lost 1 base and the V segment lost 4 bases, leaving 4 bases of the junction unmatched. Germline V gene data show CDR1 as LNHDA and CDR2 as SQIVND (reference sequence). The CDR3 runs to 15 residues. Profiling relied on immunoSEQ multiplex PCR, and the TCRdb table lists in-frame clones only, not all of them. The sample has over 85,000 clones; about 81% are singletons. V gene TRBV19 combines with J gene TRBJ2-7, with 10 bases aligning to TRBD1. This TCR was recovered from a man aged 70 or older with lung cancer. Specimen: PBMCs. CDR3 amino acids: CASSKPGQGSYEQYF. Written as DNA, the CDR3 is TGTGCCAGTAGTAAGCCGGGACAGGGGTCCTACGAGCAGTACTTC.